The entry that follows covers one T cell receptor beta chain sequence. As yet, its antigen is unknown. TCR sequencing used cDNA made by reverse transcription of extracted RNA. Measured with immunoSEQ multiplex PCR; TCRdb has only the in-frame clones, and not every one. The table lists 160,000 or so clones, about 71% of them singletons, with roughly 0.99% in the top ten. This sample is drawn from a study of CD8+ T cells in alopecia areata. Study-level background: Treated patients received oral tofacitinib, 5 to 10 mg twice daily. General study points: Persistence of many expanded lesional clones was seen in scalp and blood during tofacitinib. Scalp sample data also include resident alphabeta T cells from normal skin.

Treatment described: oral pan-JAK inhibitor, 5-10 mg twice daily. Obtained from alopecia areata patients were lesional scalp punch biopsies along with peripheral blood. The V end was cut by 8 bases, the J end by 1 base, with 16 bases between. From germline, CDR1 is MNHNY and CDR2 SVGAGI (reference sequence). CDR3 size: 15 residues. This rearrangement joins TRBV6-6 to TRBJ2-3; no clear D. This receptor was taken from a human donor with alopecia areata. The material was CD4+ T cells sorted from blood, obtained at week 4, from a patient treated with tofacitinib. The CDR3 bases are TGTGCCAGCCGCTCCCACAATGACCGCACAGATACGCAGTATTTT. It encodes CASRSHNDRTDTQYF.